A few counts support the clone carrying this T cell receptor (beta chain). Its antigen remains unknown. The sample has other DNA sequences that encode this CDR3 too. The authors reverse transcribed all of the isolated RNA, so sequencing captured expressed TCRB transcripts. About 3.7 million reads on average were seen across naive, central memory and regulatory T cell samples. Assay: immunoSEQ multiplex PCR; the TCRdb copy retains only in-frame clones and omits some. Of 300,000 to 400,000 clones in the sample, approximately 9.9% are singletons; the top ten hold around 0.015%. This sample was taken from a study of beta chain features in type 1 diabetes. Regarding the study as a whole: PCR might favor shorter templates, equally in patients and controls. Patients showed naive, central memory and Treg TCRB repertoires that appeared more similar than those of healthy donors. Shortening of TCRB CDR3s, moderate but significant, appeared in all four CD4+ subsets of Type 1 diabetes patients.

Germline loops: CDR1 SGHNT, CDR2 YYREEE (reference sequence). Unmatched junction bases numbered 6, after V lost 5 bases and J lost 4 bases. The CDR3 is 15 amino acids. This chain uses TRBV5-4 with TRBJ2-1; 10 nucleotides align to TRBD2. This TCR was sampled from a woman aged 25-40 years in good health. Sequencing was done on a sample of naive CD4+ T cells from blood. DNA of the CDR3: TGTGCCAGCAGTCGGACTAGCGGTACATACAATGAGCAGTTCTTC. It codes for CASSRTSGTYNEQFF.